This entry lists 9 T cell receptor beta chains sequenced from one sample in a study of cytomegalovirus exposure and HLA in healthy donors. Researchers ran the PCR with 60 Vbeta and 13 Jbeta primers. Sequenced by immunoSEQ multiplex PCR; TCRdb stores in-frame clones only, minus some. Among approximately 150,000 clones listed, 80% were seen once. Sequencing was done on a sample of PBMCs. All receptors come from a man aged 25-45 years in good health and CMV-seropositive.

The V call is TRBV27, the J call TRBJ2-2; D call uncertain. Germline CDR1 and CDR2: MNHEY and SMNVEV (reference sequence). Trimming took 3 bases from V and 0 from J, leaving 8 bases between them. The CDR3 totals 15 residues. DNA of the CDR3: TGTGCCAGCAGTTTTTGGCAGACGAACACCGGGGAGCTGTTTTTT. Its translation is CASSFWQTNTGELFF.

The chain carries TRBV7-6 and TRBJ1-5; no firm D call. The germline V gene has CDR1 SGHVS and CDR2 FNYEAQ. V lost 1 base and J lost 0, with 7 bases in between. This CDR3 comprises 15 residues. DNA for the CDR3: TGTGCCAGCAGCTTAGGATCAGGTAGCAATCAGCCCCAGCATTTT. Amino acids: CASSLGSGSNQPQHF.

This clone showed up just once. This chain connects TRBV4-3 to TRBJ2-3; 10 bases are shared with TRBD2. Germline V gives CDR1 LGHNA, CDR2 YSLEER. The CDR3 length is 18 residues. V was clipped by 0 bases and J by 6 bases; unmatched bases: 12. In DNA form, the CDR3 reads TGCGCCAGCAGCCAAGATCGGGCTAGCGGGGGACTCACGGATACGCAGTATTTT. This encodes CASSQDRASGGLTDTQYF.

The sample holds a few counts of this clone. The rearrangement links TRBV9 to TRBJ1-1; 10 bases line up with TRBD1. In germline, CDR1 is SGDLS, CDR2 YYNGEE. The CDR3 has 14 amino acids. V was clipped by 4 bases and J by 6 bases; unmatched bases: 6. In DNA, the CDR3 is TGTGCCAGCAGCCTGGGACAGGGGTCACCTGAAGCTTTCTTT. Amino acid sequence: CASSLGQGSPEAFF.

This chain links TRBV4-1 with TRBJ2-3; 7 bases agree with TRBD2. Germline lookup yields CDR1 MGHRA and CDR2 YSYEKL. V dropped 0 bases and J dropped 4; count of bases not matched to a gene: 10. This CDR3 spans 17 amino acids. CDR3 nucleotides: TGCGCCAGCAGCCAAGAGTTCGGGCGGGAGATCCCAGATACGCAGTATTTT. Translating it yields CASSQEFGREIPDTQYF.

The J gene is TRBJ2-7, the V gene TRBV6-1; TRBD1 aligns across 7 bases. V shed 6 bases and J 4 bases; nucleotides not matched to a gene: 15. CDR1 and CDR2 from the germline V gene are MNHNS and SASEGT. The length of the CDR3 is 16 residues. The DNA for the CDR3 is TGTGCCAGCAGCGAAACCCAAACAGGGGTTGGGTACGAGCAGTACTTC. It translates to CASSETQTGVGYEQYF.

V gene TRBV6-6 combines with J gene TRBJ2-7, with 8 nucleotides matching TRBD1. Unmatched junction bases numbered 4, after V lost 0 bases and J lost 0 bases. The CDR3 contains 16 residues. Germline V gene data show CDR1 as MNHNY and CDR2 as SVGAGI (reference sequence). The CDR3 coding sequence is TGTGCCAGCAGTTACTCTAGACAGGGGAGCTCCTACGAGCAGTACTTC. Its translation: CASSYSRQGSSYEQYF.

This chain connects TRBV7-2 to TRBJ2-7, with no clear D. The V and J ends lost 1 base and 2 bases respectively, with 15 bases between them. Germline V gene data show CDR1 as SGHTA and CDR2 as FQGNSA. The CDR3 spans 16 residues. CDR3 protein: CASSLGNVWLAYEQYF. CDR3 bases: TGTGCCAGCAGCTTAGGAAATGTTTGGCTCGCCTACGAGCAGTACTTC. Together with reference TRBV7-2 and TRBJ2-7, the CDR3 gives the full variable domain: GAGVSQSPSNKVTEKGKDVELRCDPISGHTALYWYRQSLGQGLEFLIYFQGNSAPDKSGLPSDRFSAERTGGSVSTLTIQRTQQEDSAVYLCASSLGNVWLAYEQYFGPGTRLTVT.

This clone was seen just once. The chain joins TRBV11-3 to TRBJ2-1, with 11 bases fitting TRBD2. In germline, CDR1 is SGHNT, CDR2 YENEEA. This CDR3 is built from 18 residues. V lost 3 bases, J lost 9 bases, and 16 bases stayed unmatched. The CDR3 protein is CASSFPLRLAGGIGEQFF. In DNA form, the CDR3 reads TGTGCCAGCAGCTTCCCCCTTCGGCTAGCGGGGGGTATCGGTGAGCAGTTCTTC.